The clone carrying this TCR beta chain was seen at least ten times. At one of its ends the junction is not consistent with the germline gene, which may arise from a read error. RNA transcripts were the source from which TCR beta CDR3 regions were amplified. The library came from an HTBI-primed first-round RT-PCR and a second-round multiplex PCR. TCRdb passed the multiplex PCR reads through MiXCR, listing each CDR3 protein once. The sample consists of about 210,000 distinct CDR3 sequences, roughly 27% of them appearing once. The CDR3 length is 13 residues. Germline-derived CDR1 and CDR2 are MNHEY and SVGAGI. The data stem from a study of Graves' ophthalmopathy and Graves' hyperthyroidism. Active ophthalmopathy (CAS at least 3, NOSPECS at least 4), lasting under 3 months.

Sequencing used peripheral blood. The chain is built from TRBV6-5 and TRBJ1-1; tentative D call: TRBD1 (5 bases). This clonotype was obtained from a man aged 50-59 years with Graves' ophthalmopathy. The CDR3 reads CASIWGGNAEAFF. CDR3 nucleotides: TGTGCCAGCATTTGGGGGGGGAACGCTGAAGCTTTCTTT.